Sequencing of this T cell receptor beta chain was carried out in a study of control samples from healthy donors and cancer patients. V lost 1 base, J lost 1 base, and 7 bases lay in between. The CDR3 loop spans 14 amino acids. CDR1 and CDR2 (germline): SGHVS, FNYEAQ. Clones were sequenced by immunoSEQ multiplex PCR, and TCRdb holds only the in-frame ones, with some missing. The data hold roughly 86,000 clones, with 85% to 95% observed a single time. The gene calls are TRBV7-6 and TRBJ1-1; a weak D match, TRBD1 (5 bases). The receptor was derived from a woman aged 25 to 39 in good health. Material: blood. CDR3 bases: TGTGCCAGCAGCTTAGATGGGGGGAACACTGAAGCTTTCTTT. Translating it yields CASSLDGGNTEAFF.